This T cell receptor (beta chain) is drawn from a study of T-cell reconstitution after alpha-beta-depleted transplantation in children. This sample's TCRbeta library carried unique molecular identifier barcodes. MiXCR was run by TCRdb on the PCR reads, yielding one entry per CDR3 protein. The sample lists about 610,000 distinct CDR3 sequences; more than 9% were seen once. The CDR3 loop spans 14 amino acids. The V segment lost 6 bases and the J segment 14 bases; nucleotides outside the gene matches: 13. CDR1 is MNHEY, CDR2 SVGEGT, per germline. This TCR derives from a human donor who donated a stem cell graft to a child with acute myeloid leukemia. Source: PBMCs from the stem cell graft donor, taken from the stem cell graft. This sequence joins TRBV6-2 or TRBV6-3 and TRBJ1-1; 12 positions match TRBD1. Here the CDR3 reads CASSLIGTGGAMFF. The CDR3 bases are TGTGCCAGCAGCCTCATCGGGACAGGGGGCGCGATGTTCTTT.